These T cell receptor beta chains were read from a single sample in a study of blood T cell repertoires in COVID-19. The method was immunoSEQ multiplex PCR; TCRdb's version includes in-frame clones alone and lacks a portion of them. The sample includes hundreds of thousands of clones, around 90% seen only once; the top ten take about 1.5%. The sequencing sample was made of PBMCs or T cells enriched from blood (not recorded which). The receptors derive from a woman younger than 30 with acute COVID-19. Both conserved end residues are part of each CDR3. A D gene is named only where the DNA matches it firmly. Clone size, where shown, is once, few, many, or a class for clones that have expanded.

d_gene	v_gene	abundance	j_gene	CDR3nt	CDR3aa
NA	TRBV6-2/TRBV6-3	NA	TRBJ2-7	TGTGCCAGCAGTTACGAGTCCTCCTACGAGCAGTACTTC	CASSYESSYEQYF
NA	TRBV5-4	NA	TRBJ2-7	TGTGCCAGCAGCAGGGGGTTAACCTACGAGCAGTACTTC	CASSRGLTYEQYF
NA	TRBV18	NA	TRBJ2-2	TGTGCCAGCACGGACAGGAACACCGGGGAGCTGTTTTTT	CASTDRNTGELFF
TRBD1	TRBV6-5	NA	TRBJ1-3	TGTGCCAGCAGGGGCCGGACAGGGCCTGGAAACACCATATATTTT	CASRGRTGPGNTIYF
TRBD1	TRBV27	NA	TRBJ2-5	TGTGCCAGCAGTCCGCGGACAGGGATCCAAGAGACCCAGTACTTC	CASSPRTGIQETQYF
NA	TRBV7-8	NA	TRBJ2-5	TGTGCCAGCAGCTTAGGCCCCCAGGGGAGCTCCCAAGAGACCCAGTACTTC	CASSLGPQGSSQETQYF
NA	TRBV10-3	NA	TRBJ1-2	TGTGCCATCAGTGAGACGGAAAGCGGGGAAAACTATGGCTACACCTTC	CAISETESGENYGYTF
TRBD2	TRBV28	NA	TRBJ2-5	TGTGCCAGCAGTTTAAGCCTAGCGGGAACGAAGACCCAGTACTTC	CASSLSLAGTKTQYF
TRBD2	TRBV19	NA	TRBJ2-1	TGTGCCAGTAGTATATACGAGACTAGCGGGAAATATGAGCAGTTCTTC	CASSIYETSGKYEQFF
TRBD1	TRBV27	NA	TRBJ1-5	TGTGCCAGCAGTTTGACAGGGGGTGAGCCCCAGCATTTT	CASSLTGGEPQHF
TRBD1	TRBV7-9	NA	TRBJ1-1	TGTGCCAGCAGTCTAACAGGGGTCGGGAAATTGACTGAAGCTTTCTTT	CASSLTGVGKLTEAFF
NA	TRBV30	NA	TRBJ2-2	TGTGCCTGGAGTGTACTAGGGGAGCTGTTTTTT	CAWSVLGELFF
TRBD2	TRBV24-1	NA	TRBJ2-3	TGTGCCACCAGTGACCCAAGCGGGAGGGATACAGATACGCAGTATTTT	CATSDPSGRDTDTQYF
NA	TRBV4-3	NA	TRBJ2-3	TGCGCCAGCAGCCCCTTAGCGGCTAGCACAGATACGCAGTATTTT	CASSPLAASTDTQYF
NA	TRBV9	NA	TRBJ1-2	TGTGCCAGCAGCCCCCGTCAGGTCAGGGAATATGGCTACACCTTC	CASSPRQVREYGYTF
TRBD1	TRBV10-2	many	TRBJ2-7	TGCGCCAGCAGTGCTGGGACAGGCGTATCCTACGAGCAGTACTTC	CASSAGTGVSYEQYF
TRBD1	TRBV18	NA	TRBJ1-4	TGTGCCAGCTCACCGGGCCGACAGGGAATCTTTGAAAAACTGTTTTTT	CASSPGRQGIFEKLFF
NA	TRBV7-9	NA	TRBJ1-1	TGTGCCAGCAGCCCCGGGGGGACGAACACTGAAGCTTTCTTT	CASSPGGTNTEAFF
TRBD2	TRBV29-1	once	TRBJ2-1	TGCAGCGTCCAAGAGCTAGCGGGAGTCGACAATGAGCAGTTCTTC	CSVQELAGVDNEQFF
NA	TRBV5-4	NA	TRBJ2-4	TGTGCCAGCAGCTCCGAACCAGGGACTGGTGGGGAAAACATTCAGTACTTC	CASSSEPGTGGENIQYF
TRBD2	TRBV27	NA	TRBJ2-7	TGTGCCAGCAGCCTCGGGGGGGAGTCCTACGAGCAGTACTTC	CASSLGGESYEQYF
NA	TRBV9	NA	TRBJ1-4	TGTGCCAGCAGCCCCAGTACGACTAATGAAAAACTGTTTTTT	CASSPSTTNEKLFF
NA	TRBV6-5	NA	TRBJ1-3	TGTGCCAGCTCAGCTAGGGGCCGTTCTGGAAACACCATATATTTT	CASSARGRSGNTIYF
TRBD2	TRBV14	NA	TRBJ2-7	TGTGCCAGCAGTCATCTAGCGGGAGAGGGCGAGCAGTACTTC	CASSHLAGEGEQYF
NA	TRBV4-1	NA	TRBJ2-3	TGCGCCAGCAGCCGGACTACCACTAGCACAGATACGCAGTATTTT	CASSRTTTSTDTQYF
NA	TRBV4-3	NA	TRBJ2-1	TGCGCCAGCAGCCAAGGGACGGGAGTTTACAATGAGCAGTTCTTC	CASSQGTGVYNEQFF
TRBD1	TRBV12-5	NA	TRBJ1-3	TGTGCTAGTGGATCGGGACAGGGGGGATTCGGTGGAAACACCATATATTTT	CASGSGQGGFGGNTIYF
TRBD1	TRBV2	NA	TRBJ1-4	TGTGCCAGCAGATCAACAGGGGTGAGGTTGTATGAAAAACTGTTTTTT	CASRSTGVRLYEKLFF